This T cell receptor beta chain was identified during a study of cytomegalovirus exposure and HLA in healthy donors. Study-level information: Early released data comprised approximately 85 million unique TCRs from HLA-typed donors.

Researchers ran the PCR with 60 Vbeta and 13 Jbeta primers. Clones were read by immunoSEQ multiplex PCR, and TCRdb kept only the in-frame ones, dropping some. The table includes approximately 140,000 clones, more than 75% detected once. The CDR3 is 16 amino acids. Germline assignment: CDR1 MDHEN and CDR2 SYDVKM. V was clipped by 5 bases and J by 0 bases; unmatched bases: 6. Regarding this clone: Its target is not known.

Broader study findings: Generally TCR sequences proved uncommon, though certain public TCRs appeared in numerous donors. Accurate prediction of most subjects' HLA-A and HLA-B alleles from TCR beta sequences was reported.

Although they were nominally healthy when sampled, donors likely had unrecorded immune exposures. The receptor was isolated from a man aged 40-49 years in good health and CMV-seronegative. The gene calls are TRBV28 and TRBJ2-4, with 8 bases matching TRBD1. Sample: PBMCs. The CDR3 region has the DNA TGTGCCAGCAGTCTCGGACAGGGAATAGCCAAAAACATTCAGTACTTC. Translating gives CASSLGQGIAKNIQYF.